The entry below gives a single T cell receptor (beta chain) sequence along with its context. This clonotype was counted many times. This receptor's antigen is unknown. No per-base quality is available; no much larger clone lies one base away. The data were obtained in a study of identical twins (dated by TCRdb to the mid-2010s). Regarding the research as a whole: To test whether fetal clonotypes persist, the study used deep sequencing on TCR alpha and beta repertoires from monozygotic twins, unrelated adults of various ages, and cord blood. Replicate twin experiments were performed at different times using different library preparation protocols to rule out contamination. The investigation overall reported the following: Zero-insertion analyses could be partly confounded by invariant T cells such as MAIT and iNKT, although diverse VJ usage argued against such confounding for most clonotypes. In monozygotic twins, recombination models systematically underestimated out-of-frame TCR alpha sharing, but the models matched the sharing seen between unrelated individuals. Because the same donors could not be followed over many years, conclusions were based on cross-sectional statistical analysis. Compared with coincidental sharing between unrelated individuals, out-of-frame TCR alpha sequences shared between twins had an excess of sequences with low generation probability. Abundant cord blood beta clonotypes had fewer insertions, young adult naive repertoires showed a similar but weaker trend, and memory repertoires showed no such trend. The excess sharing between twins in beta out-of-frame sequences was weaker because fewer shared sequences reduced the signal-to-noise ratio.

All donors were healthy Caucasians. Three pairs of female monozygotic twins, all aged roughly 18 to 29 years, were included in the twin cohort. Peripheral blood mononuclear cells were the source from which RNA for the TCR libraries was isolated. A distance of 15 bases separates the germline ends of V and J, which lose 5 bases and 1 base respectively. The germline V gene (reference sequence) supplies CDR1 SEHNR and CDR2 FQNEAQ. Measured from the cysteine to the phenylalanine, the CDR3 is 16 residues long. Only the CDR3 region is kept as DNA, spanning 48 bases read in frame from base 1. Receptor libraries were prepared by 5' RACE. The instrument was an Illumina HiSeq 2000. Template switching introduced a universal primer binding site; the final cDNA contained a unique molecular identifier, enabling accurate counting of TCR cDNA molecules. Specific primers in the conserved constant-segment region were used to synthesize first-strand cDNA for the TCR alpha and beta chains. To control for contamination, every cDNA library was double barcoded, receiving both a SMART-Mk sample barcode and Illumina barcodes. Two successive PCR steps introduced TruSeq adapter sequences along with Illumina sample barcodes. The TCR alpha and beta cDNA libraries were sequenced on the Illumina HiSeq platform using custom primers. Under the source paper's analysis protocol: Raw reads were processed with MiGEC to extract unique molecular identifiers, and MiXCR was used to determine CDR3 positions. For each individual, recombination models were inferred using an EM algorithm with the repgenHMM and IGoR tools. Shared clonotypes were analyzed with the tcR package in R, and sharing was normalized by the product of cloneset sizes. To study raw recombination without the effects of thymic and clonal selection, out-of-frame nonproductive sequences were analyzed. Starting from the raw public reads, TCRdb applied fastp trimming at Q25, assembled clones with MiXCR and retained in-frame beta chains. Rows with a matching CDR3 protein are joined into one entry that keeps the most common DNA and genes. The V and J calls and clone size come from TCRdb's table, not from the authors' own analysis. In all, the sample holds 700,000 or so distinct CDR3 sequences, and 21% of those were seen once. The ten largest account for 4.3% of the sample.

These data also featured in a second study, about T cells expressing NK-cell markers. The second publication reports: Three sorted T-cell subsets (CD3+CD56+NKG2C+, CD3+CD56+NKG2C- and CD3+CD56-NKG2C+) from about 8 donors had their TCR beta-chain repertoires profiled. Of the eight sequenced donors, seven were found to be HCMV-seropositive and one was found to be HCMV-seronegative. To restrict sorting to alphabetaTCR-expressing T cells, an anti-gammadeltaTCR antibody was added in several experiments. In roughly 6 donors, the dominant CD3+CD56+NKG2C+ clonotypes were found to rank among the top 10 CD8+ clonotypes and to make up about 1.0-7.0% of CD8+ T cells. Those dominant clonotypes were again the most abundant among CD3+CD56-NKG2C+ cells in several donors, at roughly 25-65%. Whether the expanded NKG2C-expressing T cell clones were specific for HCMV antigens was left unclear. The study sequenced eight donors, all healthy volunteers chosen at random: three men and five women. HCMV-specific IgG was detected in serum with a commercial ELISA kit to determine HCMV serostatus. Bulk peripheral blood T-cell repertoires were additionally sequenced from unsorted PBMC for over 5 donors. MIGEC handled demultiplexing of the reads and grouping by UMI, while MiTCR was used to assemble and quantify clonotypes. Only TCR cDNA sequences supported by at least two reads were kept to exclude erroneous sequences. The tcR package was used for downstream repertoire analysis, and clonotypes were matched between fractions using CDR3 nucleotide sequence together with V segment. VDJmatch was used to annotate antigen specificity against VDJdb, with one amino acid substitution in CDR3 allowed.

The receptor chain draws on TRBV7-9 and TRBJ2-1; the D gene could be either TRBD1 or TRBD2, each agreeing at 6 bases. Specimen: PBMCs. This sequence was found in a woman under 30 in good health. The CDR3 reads CASSPEGGPSYNEQFF. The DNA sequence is TGTGCCAGCAGCCCCGAAGGGGGGCCGTCCTACAATGAGCAGTTCTTC.